This T cell receptor beta chain was identified during a study of cytomegalovirus exposure and HLA in healthy donors. Germline V gene lookup returns CDR1 WSHSY and CDR2 SAAADI. The ends were cut back, 5 bases at V and 5 bases at J, with 7 bases in the middle. This CDR3 contains 12 residues. Overall study findings and caveats: In vitro experiments confirmed that three CMV-associated chains were specific for CMV antigens. It is likely that the observed cluster of highly shared sequence variants was a sequencing artifact. According to a later analysis, most TCR beta chains associated with CMV appeared HLA-restricted.

It was with 60 Vbeta and 13 Jbeta primers that the PCR ran. Study processing details: In a later analysis, the count reached 82 million or so unique TCR beta chains, with roughly 9.9 million shared. Produced via immunoSEQ multiplex PCR; TCRdb's table is partial and in-frame only. That table is the source of V, J and clone size, and D and trimming were worked out from the DNA. This table holds about 120,000 clones, around three quarters found once. Notes on this clone: Its antigen remains unknown.

Sequenced material: PBMCs. The clonotype was recovered from a woman aged 40 to 50 in good health and CMV-seronegative. This chain connects TRBV10-2 to TRBJ1-5; D is ambiguous. The CDR3 sequence is CASSYPDQPQHF. The DNA of the CDR3 is TGCGCCAGCAGTTATCCCGATCAGCCCCAGCATTTT.